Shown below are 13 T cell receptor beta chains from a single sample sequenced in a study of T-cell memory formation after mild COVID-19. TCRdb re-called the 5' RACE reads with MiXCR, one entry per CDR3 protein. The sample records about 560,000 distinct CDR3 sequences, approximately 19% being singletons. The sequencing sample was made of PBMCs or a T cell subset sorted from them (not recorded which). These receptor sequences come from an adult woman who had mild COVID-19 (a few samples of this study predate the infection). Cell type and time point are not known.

The CDR3 loop reads CASRFGTSGSNEQFF. In DNA form, the CDR3 reads TGTGCCAGCAGGTTCGGGACTAGCGGGAGTAATGAGCAGTTCTTC. The V and J genes are TRBV7-8 and TRBJ2-1; 14 bases agree with TRBD2. V was clipped by 6 bases and J by 7 bases; unmatched bases: 5. Germline V gene lookup returns CDR1 SGHVS and CDR2 FQNEAQ. The CDR3 has 15 amino acids. The whole variable domain, filled in from reference TRBV7-8 and TRBJ2-1, reads GAGVSQSPRYKVAKRGQDVALRCDPISGHVSLFWYQQALGQGPEFLTYFQNEAQLDKSGLPSDRFFAERPEGSVSTLKIQRTQQEDSAVYLCASRFGTSGSNEQFFGPGTRLTVL.

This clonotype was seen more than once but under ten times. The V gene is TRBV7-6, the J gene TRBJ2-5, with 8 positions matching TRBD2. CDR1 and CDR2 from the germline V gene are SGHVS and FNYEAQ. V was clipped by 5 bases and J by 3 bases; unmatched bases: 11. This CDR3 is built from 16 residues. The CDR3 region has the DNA TGTGCCAGCAGCCCCCGGGGGGGGCGTGTGGAAGAGACCCAGTACTTC. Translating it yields CASSPRGGRVEETQYF. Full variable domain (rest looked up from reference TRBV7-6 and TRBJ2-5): GAGVSQSPRYKVTKRGQDVALRCDPISGHVSLYWYRQALGQGPEFLTYFNYEAQQDKSGLPNDRFSAERPEGSISTLTIQRTEQRDSAMYRCASSPRGGRVEETQYFGPGTRLLVL.

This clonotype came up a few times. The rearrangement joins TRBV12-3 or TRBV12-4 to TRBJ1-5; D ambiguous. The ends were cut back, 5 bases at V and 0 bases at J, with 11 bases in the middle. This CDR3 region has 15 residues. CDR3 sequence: CASSPGRYSNQPQHF. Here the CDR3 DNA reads TGTGCCAGCAGTCCAGGACGGTATAGCAATCAGCCCCAGCATTTT.

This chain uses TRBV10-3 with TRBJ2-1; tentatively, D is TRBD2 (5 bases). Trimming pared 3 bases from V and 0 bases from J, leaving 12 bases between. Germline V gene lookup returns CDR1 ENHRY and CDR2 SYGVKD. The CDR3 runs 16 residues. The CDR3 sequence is CAISDAGVDSYNEQFF. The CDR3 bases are TGTGCCATCAGTGATGCCGGGGTCGACTCCTACAATGAGCAGTTCTTC.

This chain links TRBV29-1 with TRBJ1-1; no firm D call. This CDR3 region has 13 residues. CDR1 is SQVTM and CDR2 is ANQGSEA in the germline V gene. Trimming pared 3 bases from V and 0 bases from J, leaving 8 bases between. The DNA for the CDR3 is TGCAGCGTTGAGCGTAGAATGAACACTGAAGCTTTCTTT. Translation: CSVERRMNTEAFF.

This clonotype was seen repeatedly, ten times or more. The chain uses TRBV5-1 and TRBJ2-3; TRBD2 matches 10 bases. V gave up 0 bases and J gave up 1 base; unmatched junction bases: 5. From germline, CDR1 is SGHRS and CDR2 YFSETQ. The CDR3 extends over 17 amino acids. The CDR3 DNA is TGCGCCAGCAGCTTGGCCAGCGGGGGGGCGGGCACAGATACGCAGTATTTT. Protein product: CASSLASGGAGTDTQYF. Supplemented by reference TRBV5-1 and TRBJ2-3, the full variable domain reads KAGVTQTPRYLIKTRGQQVTLSCSPISGHRSVSWYQQTPGQGLQFLFEYFSETQRNKGNFPGRFSGRQFSNSRSEMNVSTLELGDSALYLCASSLASGGAGTDTQYFGPGTRLTVL.

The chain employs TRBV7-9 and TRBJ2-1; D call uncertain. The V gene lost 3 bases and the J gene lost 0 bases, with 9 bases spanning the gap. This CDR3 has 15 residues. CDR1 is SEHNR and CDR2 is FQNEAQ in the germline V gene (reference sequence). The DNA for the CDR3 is TGTGCCAGCAGCTTCGGTCCAAGCTCCTACAATGAGCAGTTCTTC. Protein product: CASSFGPSSYNEQFF. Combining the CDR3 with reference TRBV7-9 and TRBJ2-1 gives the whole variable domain DTGVSQNPRHKITKRGQNVTFRCDPISEHNRLYWYRQTLGQGPEFLTYFQNEAQLEKSRLLSDRFSAERPKGSFSTLEIQRTEQGDSAMYLCASSFGPSSYNEQFFGPGTRLTVL.

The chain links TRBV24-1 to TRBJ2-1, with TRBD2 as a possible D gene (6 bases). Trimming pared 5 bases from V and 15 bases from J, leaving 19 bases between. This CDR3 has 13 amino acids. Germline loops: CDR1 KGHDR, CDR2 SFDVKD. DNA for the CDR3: TGTGCCACCAGTGTCCCGGGACTCGATGTTCTGTTCTTC. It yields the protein CATSVPGLDVLFF.

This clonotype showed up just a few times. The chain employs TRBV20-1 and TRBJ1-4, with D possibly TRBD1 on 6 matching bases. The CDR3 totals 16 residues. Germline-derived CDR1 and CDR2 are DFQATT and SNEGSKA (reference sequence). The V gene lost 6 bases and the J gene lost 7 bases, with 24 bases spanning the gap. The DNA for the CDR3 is TGCAGTGCGGCCGCTAGAGTGGGGGCCGTAGGTGAAAAACTGTTTTTT. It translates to CSAAARVGAVGEKLFF.

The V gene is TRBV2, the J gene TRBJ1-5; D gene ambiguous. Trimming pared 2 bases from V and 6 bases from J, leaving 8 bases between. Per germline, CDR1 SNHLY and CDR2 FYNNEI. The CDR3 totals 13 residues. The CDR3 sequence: CASSESPTQPQHF. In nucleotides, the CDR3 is TGTGCCAGCAGTGAATCGCCCACTCAGCCCCAGCATTTT. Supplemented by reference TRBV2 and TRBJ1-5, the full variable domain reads EPEVTQTPSHQVTQMGQEVILRCVPISNHLYFYWYRQILGQKVEFLVSFYNNEISEKSEIFDDQFSVERPDGSNFTLKIRSTKLEDSAMYFCASSESPTQPQHFGDGTRLSIL.

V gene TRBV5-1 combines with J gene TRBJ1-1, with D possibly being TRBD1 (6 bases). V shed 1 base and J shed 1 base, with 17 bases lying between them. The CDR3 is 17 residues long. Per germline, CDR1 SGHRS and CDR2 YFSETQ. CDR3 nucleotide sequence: TGCGCCAGCAGCTTGAGATTGAGCCCAGGGGAGAACACTGAAGCTTTCTTT. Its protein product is CASSLRLSPGENTEAFF.

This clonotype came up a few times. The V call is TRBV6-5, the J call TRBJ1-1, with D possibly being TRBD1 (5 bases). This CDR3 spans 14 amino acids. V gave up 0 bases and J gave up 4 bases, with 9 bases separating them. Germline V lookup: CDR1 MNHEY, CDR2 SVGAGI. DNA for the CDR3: TGTGCCAGCAGTTACTCGCAGGGACCCACTGAAGCTTTCTTT. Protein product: CASSYSQGPTEAFF.

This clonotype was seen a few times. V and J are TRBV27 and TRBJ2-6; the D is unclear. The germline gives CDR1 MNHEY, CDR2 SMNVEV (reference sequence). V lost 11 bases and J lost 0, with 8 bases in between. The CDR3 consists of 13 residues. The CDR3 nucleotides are TGTGCCGTCCGGTTCTCTGGGGCCAACGTCCTGACTTTC. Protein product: CAVRFSGANVLTF.